This entry is about one T cell receptor (beta chain). The CDR3 consists of 12 residues. V lost 6 bases, J lost 15 bases, and 6 bases stayed unmatched. In the original workflow: Cell counts per sample came from amplifying reference gene primers. The table came from immunoSEQ multiplex PCR; TCRdb's copy has only in-frame clones and leaves some out. V, J and clone size are taken as reported in that table, and D and trimming were inferred from the DNA itself. The data contain roughly 100,000 clones, approximately 89% of them singletons. This entry comes from a study of blood T cell repertoires in COVID-19. Turning to the study itself: Acute-phase and convalescent COVID-19 samples originated in the United States, Italy and Spain. T cells, B-cell-depleted T cells, or PBMCs provided the cDNA or gDNA that served as material.

V usage is TRBV12-3 or TRBV12-4 and J usage is TRBJ2-1; 12 bases line up with TRBD2. Sequencing was carried out using peripheral blood. The TCR comes from a woman older than 75 in a cohort sampled during active COVID-19. The CDR3: CASSPGLAGRFF. The CDR3 DNA reads TGTGCCAGCAGCCCTGGACTAGCGGGGAGGTTCTTC.